This T cell receptor (beta chain) was recovered during a study of blood T cell repertoires in COVID-19. Study context: COVID-19 samples from acute and convalescent phases originated in the United States, Italy and Spain. The cDNA or gDNA used as material had been derived from T cells, B-cell-depleted T cells, or PBMCs.

Original processing notes: The assay estimated nucleated cells by amplifying reference gene primers. Generated by immunoSEQ multiplex PCR, the TCRdb table keeps only in-frame clones and is missing some. The DNA gave D and trimming, while V, J and clone size come from that table. The table shows a few hundred thousand clones, with about 84% occurring only once. V lost 4 bases and J lost 2, with 14 bases in between. Looked up from germline, CDR1 is MDHEN and CDR2 is SYDVKM. The length of the CDR3 is 15 residues. This TCR was recovered from a woman between 50 and 59 years old with acute or convalescent COVID-19. Sequences were obtained from peripheral blood. V gene TRBV28 combines with J gene TRBJ1-2; unclear D gene. This CDR3 is CASSSRASGNYGYTF. DNA for the CDR3: TGTGCCAGCAGTTCTAGAGCCAGTGGAAACTATGGCTACACCTTC.